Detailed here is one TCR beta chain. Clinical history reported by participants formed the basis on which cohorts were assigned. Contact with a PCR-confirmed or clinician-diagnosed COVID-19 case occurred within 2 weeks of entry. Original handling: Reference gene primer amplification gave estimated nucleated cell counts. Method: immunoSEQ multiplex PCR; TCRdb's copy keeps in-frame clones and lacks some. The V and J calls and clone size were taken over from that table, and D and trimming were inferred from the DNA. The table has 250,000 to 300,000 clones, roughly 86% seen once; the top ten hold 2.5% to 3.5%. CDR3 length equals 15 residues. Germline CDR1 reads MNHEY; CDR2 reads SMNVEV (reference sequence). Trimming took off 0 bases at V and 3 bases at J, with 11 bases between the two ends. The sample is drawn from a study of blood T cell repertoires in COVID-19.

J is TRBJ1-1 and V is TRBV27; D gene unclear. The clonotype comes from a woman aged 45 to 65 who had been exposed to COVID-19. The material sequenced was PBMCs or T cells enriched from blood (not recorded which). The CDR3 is CASSLSLVGDTEAFF. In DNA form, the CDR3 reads TGTGCCAGCAGTTTATCGTTGGTAGGAGACACTGAAGCTTTCTTT.